These T cell receptor beta chains were read from a single sample in a study of T cell changes during pregnancy in multiple sclerosis. The assay was immunoSEQ multiplex PCR, and TCRdb's table has in-frame clones only and misses some. Of 37,000 or so clones in the sample, around 89% were seen once. This specimen consisted of CD4+ T cells from peripheral blood mononuclear cells, obtained in the first trimester of pregnancy. The receptors stem from a female donor with multiple sclerosis, enrolled in a pregnancy study. CDR3s include the opening cysteine and the closing phenylalanine or tryptophan. D genes are given only for firm matches. Some rows have no size entry. The others give once, few or many, or a class for an expanded clone.

D	J	V	size	CDR3	DNA
TRBD1	TRBJ2-7	TRBV11-3	.	CASSSGTGSSYEQYF	TGTGCCAGCAGCAGCGGGACAGGGAGCTCCTACGAGCAGTACTTC
.	TRBJ2-3	TRBV5-1	.	CASSLEGADTQYF	TGCGCCAGCAGCCTGGAGGGGGCGGATACGCAGTATTTT
.	TRBJ2-1	TRBV10-3	.	CALPSGDSTLWEQFF	TGTGCCCTGCCCTCTGGGGACTCTACCCTATGGGAGCAGTTCTTC
.	TRBJ1-5	TRBV19	.	CASCISAENQPQHF	TGTGCCAGTTGCATATCGGCGGAAAATCAGCCCCAGCATTTT
TRBD1	TRBJ2-7	TRBV18	.	CASSPRPDRAYEQYF	TGTGCCAGCTCACCCCGCCCGGACAGGGCCTACGAGCAGTACTTC
.	TRBJ1-2	TRBV6-1	.	CASSAEGGPYGYTF	TGTGCCAGCAGTGCGGAGGGCGGCCCCTATGGCTACACCTTC
.	TRBJ1-2	TRBV5-1	.	CASSLGGYGYTF	TGCGCCAGCAGCTTGGGAGGGTATGGCTACACCTTC
TRBD1	TRBJ1-1	TRBV11-3	.	CASSLGRDRGSAEAFF	TGTGCCAGCAGCTTAGGTCGGGACAGGGGTAGCGCTGAAGCTTTCTTT
.	TRBJ2-5	TRBV11-2	.	CASSRTMETQYF	TGTGCCAGCAGCCGTACTATGGAGACCCAGTACTTC
.	TRBJ1-3	TRBV2	.	CASTLPRDTRENTIYF	TGTGCCAGCACTCTTCCCCGGGACACTCGAGAAAACACCATATATTTT
TRBD1	TRBJ1-1	TRBV7-9	.	CASSSGQMNTEAFF	TGTGCCAGCAGCTCGGGACAGATGAACACTGAAGCTTTCTTT
.	TRBJ2-3	TRBV5-8	.	CASSLVMSGDTQYF	TGTGCCAGCAGCTTGGTCATGAGCGGGGATACGCAGTATTTT
.	TRBJ1-1	TRBV11-2	.	CASSLGRRIPFF	TGTGCCAGCAGCTTAGGAAGGAGGATTCCTTTCTTT
.	TRBJ2-3	TRBV19	.	CASRPASTNTQYF	TGTGCCAGTAGGCCGGCTAGCACAAATACGCAGTATTTT
TRBD1	TRBJ1-1	TRBV7-3	.	CASSLTRDRGITEAFF	TGTGCCAGCAGCTTAACGAGGGACAGGGGTATCACTGAAGCTTTCTTT
.	TRBJ2-7	TRBV18	.	CASSPPYSSSYEQYF	TGTGCCAGCTCACCACCCTACAGCAGCTCCTACGAGCAGTACTTC
.	TRBJ1-6	TRBV27	.	CATWAVEGPLHF	TGTGCCACATGGGCAGTCGAGGGTCCCCTCCACTTT
.	TRBJ2-3	TRBV6-4	.	CASSERASTDTQYF	TGTGCCAGCAGTGAACGCGCCAGCACAGATACGCAGTATTTT
.	TRBJ1-2	TRBV5-1	.	CASSLVSRGWDGYTF	TGCGCCAGCAGCTTGGTGAGCAGGGGCTGGGATGGCTACACCTTC
.	TRBJ1-1	TRBV18	.	CASSPNGRETEAFF	TGTGCCAGCTCACCTAATGGTCGGGAAACTGAAGCTTTCTTT
.	TRBJ1-1	TRBV7-2	.	CASSFYNTEAFF	TGTGCCAGCAGCTTTTATAACACTGAAGCTTTCTTT
TRBD1	TRBJ1-1	TRBV6-1	.	CASTPGGNTEAFF	TGTGCCAGTACTCCAGGGGGCAACACTGAAGCTTTCTTT
TRBD1	TRBJ2-7	TRBV5-1	.	CASTSFGTVLSYEQYF	TGCGCCAGCACCTCTTTCGGGACAGTCCTCTCCTACGAGCAGTACTTC
.	TRBJ2-7	TRBV28	.	CASSSGGTGFYEQYF	TGTGCCAGCAGTTCGGGAGGGACAGGGTTCTACGAGCAGTACTTC
TRBD1	TRBJ2-2	TRBV7-7	few	CASRGQANTGELFF	TGTGCCAGCCGTGGACAGGCGAACACCGGGGAGCTGTTTTTT
TRBD1	TRBJ1-2	TRBV18	.	CASSPQGQGGYGYTF	TGTGCCAGCTCACCACAGGGACAGGGGGGCTATGGCTACACCTTC
TRBD2	TRBJ2-1	TRBV29-1	.	CSVALLAESNEQFF	TGCAGCGTTGCACTTCTAGCGGAAAGCAATGAGCAGTTCTTC
TRBD2	TRBJ2-7	TRBV4-3	.	CASSQDLSSGVFSYEQYF	TGCGCCAGCAGCCAAGATCTTTCCAGCGGGGTATTCTCCTACGAGCAGTACTTC
.	TRBJ1-3	TRBV7-9	once	CASSGADSGNTIYF	TGTGCCAGCAGCGGAGCAGATTCAGGAAACACCATATATTTT
TRBD2	TRBJ2-5	TRBV10-3	.	CAISELNPGLTAAETQYF	TGTGCCATCAGTGAACTGAACCCGGGACTAACCGCGGCAGAGACCCAGTACTTC
.	TRBJ1-1	TRBV28	.	CASSSIYAADLNTEAFF	TGTGCCAGCAGTTCCATATACGCCGCAGATCTGAACACTGAAGCTTTCTTT
TRBD2	TRBJ2-1	TRBV6-1	.	CASSEAWREPYNEQFF	TGTGCCAGCAGTGAAGCCTGGCGGGAGCCGTACAATGAGCAGTTCTTC
.	TRBJ1-3	TRBV5-1	.	CASSQGQTSSGNTIYF	TGCGCCAGCAGCCAAGGACAGACCAGCTCTGGAAACACCATATATTTT
.	TRBJ1-1	TRBV27	.	CASKRARVATEAFF	TGTGCCAGTAAACGCGCCAGGGTGGCCACTGAAGCTTTCTTT
.	TRBJ2-1	TRBV10-1	.	CASSPSGIIQFF	TGCGCCAGCAGTCCCTCAGGGATCATACAGTTCTTC
.	TRBJ2-7	TRBV18	.	CASSPPSRPTLSEQYF	TGTGCCAGCTCACCACCATCCAGGCCCACCCTATCCGAGCAGTACTTC
TRBD1	TRBJ1-5	TRBV7-9	.	CASSLEGGGTGPNQPQHF	TGTGCCAGCAGCTTAGAAGGGGGGGGGACAGGCCCGAATCAGCCCCAGCATTTT
.	TRBJ2-7	TRBV7-3	.	CASSTSSYEQYF	TGTGCCAGCAGCACCAGCTCCTACGAGCAGTACTTC
TRBD1	TRBJ2-3	TRBV5-1	.	CASSFDRVGADTQYF	TGCGCCAGCAGCTTCGACAGGGTTGGTGCAGATACGCAGTATTTT
TRBD2	TRBJ2-2	TRBV2	.	CASRPPGLAVSGELFF	TGTGCCAGCAGGCCTCCGGGACTAGCTGTGTCCGGGGAGCTGTTTTTT
.	TRBJ2-7	TRBV6-1	.	CASSPGLAQPYEQYF	TGTGCCAGCAGTCCGGGGTTAGCACAGCCCTACGAGCAGTACTTC
.	TRBJ2-3	TRBV1	.	CTSSHDGPRTSGSGEDTQYF	TGCACCAGCAGCCATGACGGACCGAGGACTAGCGGGAGCGGCGAAGATACGCAGTATTTT
.	TRBJ1-1	TRBV6-5	.	CASRDPGGTEAFF	TGTGCCAGCCGGGACCCCGGGGGGACTGAAGCTTTCTTT
TRBD1	TRBJ2-7	TRBV7-9	few	CASSSLGVSTGDTYEQYF	TGTGCCAGCAGCTCCTTGGGGGTCTCGACAGGGGACACCTACGAGCAGTACTTC
.	TRBJ1-2	TRBV4-1	.	CASSQAKPFKTDPYGYTF	TGCGCCAGCAGCCAAGCGAAGCCTTTTAAGACAGACCCTTATGGCTACACCTTC
.	TRBJ2-5	TRBV5-1	.	CASSYGSYQETQYF	TGCGCCAGCAGCTACGGGTCTTACCAAGAGACCCAGTACTTC
.	TRBJ2-7	TRBV7-8	.	CASSLGQTSLTAYEQYF	TGTGCCAGCAGCTTAGGACAAACTAGCCTAACCGCCTACGAGCAGTACTTC
TRBD1	TRBJ2-3	TRBV5-1	.	CASSPTGGLTDTQYF	TGCGCCAGCAGCCCGACAGGGGGGTTGACAGATACGCAGTATTTT
.	TRBJ1-3	TRBV2	.	CASSRGSGNTIYF	TGTGCCAGCAGTCGGGGCTCTGGAAACACCATATATTTT
.	TRBJ1-3	TRBV10-3	.	CASEGSGNTIYF	TGTGCCTCCGAGGGCTCTGGAAACACCATATATTTT
TRBD1	TRBJ1-3	TRBV30	many	CAWSVAPEDREGTGNTIYF	TGTGCCTGGAGTGTAGCCCCCGAAGACAGGGAAGGAACCGGAAACACCATATATTTT
TRBD1	TRBJ1-2	TRBV30	.	CAWRDRAGYGYTF	TGTGCCTGGAGAGACAGGGCGGGCTATGGCTACACCTTC
TRBD2	TRBJ2-1	TRBV27	.	CASSRSGSYNEQFF	TGTGCCAGCAGTCGTAGCGGGAGTTACAATGAGCAGTTCTTC